The clone carrying this TCR beta chain is labeled as medium-sized. TCRdb called clones again from the PCR reads with MiXCR. This repertoire shows some 31,000 clones, about a sixth found once; its top ten account for approximately 7%. This specimen belongs to a study of metastatic and nonmetastatic thyroid tumors. Prior to thyroid surgery, none of the patients had received any treatment. The CDR3 length is 15 residues. The ends were cut back, 2 bases at V and 2 bases at J, with 10 bases in the middle. This TCR derives from a female donor with papillary thyroid cancer or a benign thyroid nodule (not recorded which). Some clones in this sample may be carry-over from other donors' samples. V usage is TRBV12-3 or TRBV12-4 and J usage is TRBJ1-5; D gene ambiguous. The sample consisted of blood. CDR3 protein: CASSLRGNGNQPQHF. Written as DNA, the CDR3 is TGTGCCAGCAGTTTACGGGGTAACGGCAATCAGCCCCAGCATTTT.